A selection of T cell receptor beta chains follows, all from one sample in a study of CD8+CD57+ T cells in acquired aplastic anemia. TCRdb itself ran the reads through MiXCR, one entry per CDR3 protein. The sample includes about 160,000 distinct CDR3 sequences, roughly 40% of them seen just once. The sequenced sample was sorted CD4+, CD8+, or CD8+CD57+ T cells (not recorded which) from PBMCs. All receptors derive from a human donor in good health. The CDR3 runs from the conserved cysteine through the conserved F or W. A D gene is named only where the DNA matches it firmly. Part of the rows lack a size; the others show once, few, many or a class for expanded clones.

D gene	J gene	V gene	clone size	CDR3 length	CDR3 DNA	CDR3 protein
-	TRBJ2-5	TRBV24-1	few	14	TGTGCCACCAGTGATTTGAGGGGTGGAGAGACCCAGTACTTC	CATSDLRGGETQYF
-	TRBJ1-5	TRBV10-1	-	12	TGCGCCAGCGCAGGAACGCGACAGCCCCAGCATTTT	CASAGTRQPQHF
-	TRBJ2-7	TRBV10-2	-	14	TGCGCCAGCAGTGAGATGATAGGATCCTACGAGCAGTACTTC	CASSEMIGSYEQYF
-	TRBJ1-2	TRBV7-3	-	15	TGTGCCAGCAGCTTAGGGCTGAAGGGGAGGTATGGCTACACCTTC	CASSLGLKGRYGYTF
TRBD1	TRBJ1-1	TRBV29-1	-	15	TGCAGCGTTCCGACTGGACAGGAAACAGGCACTGAAGCTTTCTTT	CSVPTGQETGTEAFF
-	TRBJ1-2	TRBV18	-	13	TGTGCCAGCTCCAGCGAGGTTGGGTATGGCTACACCTTC	CASSSEVGYGYTF
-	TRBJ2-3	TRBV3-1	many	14	TGTGCCAGCCGATTCCGGGGCTCATTTGATACGCAGTATTTT	CASRFRGSFDTQYF
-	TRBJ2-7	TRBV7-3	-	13	TGTGCCAGCAGCTTCGGACCCTCCTACGAGCAGTACTTC	CASSFGPSYEQYF
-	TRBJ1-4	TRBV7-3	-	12	TGTGCCAGCAGCCCCGATCGCGAAAAACTGCTTTTT	CASSPDREKLLF
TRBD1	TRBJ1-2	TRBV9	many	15	TGTGCCAGCAGGGGCCGGGACAGGGCCGACTATGGCTACACCTTC	CASRGRDRADYGYTF
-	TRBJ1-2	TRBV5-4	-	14	TGTGCCAGCAGCCGGGGAGTAGGGGGCTATGGCTACACCTTC	CASSRGVGGYGYTF
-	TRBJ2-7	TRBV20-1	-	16	TGCAGTGCGCACACGGGACACACATTAAAGGTAGATGAGCAGTACTTC	CSAHTGHTLKVDEQYF
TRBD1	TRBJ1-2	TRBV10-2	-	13	TGCGCCAGCAGTGACAGGGGGCTATCTGGCTACACCTTC	CASSDRGLSGYTF
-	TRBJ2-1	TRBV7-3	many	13	TGTGCCAGCAGCTTAATGGAGGGCAGCGAAAAGTTCTTC	CASSLMEGSEKFF
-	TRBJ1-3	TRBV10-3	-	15	TGTGCCATCACCCCGGACAGTACCTCTGGAAACACCGTATATTTT	CAITPDSTSGNTVYF
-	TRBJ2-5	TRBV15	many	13	TGTGCCACCAGCATCCGACGGGGGGAGACCCAGTACTTC	CATSIRRGETQYF
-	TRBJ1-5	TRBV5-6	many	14	TGTGCCAGCAGCCGCCGGGATACCAATCAGCCCCAGCATTTT	CASSRRDTNQPQHF
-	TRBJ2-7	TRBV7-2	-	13	TGTGCCAGCAGCTTTGGCGGGGCCTACGAGCAGTACTTC	CASSFGGAYEQYF
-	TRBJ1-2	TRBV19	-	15	TGTGCCAGCTCACAGGTGCAGGGTGGGCCGTATGGCTACACCTTC	CASSQVQGGPYGYTF
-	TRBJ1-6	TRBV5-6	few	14	TGTGCCAGCAGCTTGGTGGGAGAAGGCTCACCCCTCCACTTT	CASSLVGEGSPLHF
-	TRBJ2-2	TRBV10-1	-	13	TGCGCCAGCAGTGATAGCCCCCCCGGGGAGCTGTTTTTT	CASSDSPPGELFF
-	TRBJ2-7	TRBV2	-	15	TGTGCCAGCAGTGAGGCGGTCGAGAGCTCCTACGAGCAGTACTTC	CASSEAVESSYEQYF
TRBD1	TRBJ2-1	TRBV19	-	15	TGTGCCAGTAGTTTCCCGGGACAGGGCTACAATGAGCAGTTCTTC	CASSFPGQGYNEQFF
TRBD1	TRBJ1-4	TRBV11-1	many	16	TGTGCCAGCAGCTTATCTGAGGCCAGGGGGTACGAAAAACTGTTTTTT	CASSLSEARGYEKLFF
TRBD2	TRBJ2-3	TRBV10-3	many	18	TGTGCCATCAGTGAGTCTCCTATTGCGGGAGGGAGCACAGATACGCAGTATTTT	CAISESPIAGGSTDTQYF
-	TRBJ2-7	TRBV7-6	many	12	TGTGCCAGCAGCTTGGGGGGTGGCGAGCAGTACTTC	CASSLGGGEQYF
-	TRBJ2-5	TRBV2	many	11	TGTGCCAGCAGTGAGGTGGAGACCCAGTACTTC	CASSEVETQYF
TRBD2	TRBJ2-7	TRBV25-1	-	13	TGTGCCAGCAGTGTGGGAGGGCCGAAAGAGCAGTACTTC	CASSVGGPKEQYF
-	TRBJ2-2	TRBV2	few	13	TGTGCCAGCACCACCATAGACAGAGGGGAGCTGTTTTTT	CASTTIDRGELFF